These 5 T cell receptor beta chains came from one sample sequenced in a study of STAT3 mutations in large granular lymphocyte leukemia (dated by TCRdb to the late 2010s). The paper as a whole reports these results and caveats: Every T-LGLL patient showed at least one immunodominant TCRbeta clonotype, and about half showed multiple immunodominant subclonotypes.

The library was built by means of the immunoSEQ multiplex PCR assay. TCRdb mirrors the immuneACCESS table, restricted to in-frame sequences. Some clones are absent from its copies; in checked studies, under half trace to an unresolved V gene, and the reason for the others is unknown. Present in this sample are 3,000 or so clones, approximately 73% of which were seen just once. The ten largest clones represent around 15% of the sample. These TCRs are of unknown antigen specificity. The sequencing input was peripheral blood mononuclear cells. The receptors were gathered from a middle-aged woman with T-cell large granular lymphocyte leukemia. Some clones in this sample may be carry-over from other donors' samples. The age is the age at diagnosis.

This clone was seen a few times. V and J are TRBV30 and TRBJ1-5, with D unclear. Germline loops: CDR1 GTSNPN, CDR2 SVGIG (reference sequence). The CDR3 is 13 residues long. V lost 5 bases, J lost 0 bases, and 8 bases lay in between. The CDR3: CAWAQDSNQPQHF. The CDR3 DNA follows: TGTGCCTGGGCACAAGATAGCAATCAGCCCCAGCATTTT.

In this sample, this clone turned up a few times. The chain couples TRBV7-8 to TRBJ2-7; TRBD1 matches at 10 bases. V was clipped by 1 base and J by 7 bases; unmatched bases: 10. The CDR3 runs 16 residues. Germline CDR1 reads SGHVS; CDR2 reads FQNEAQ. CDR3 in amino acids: CASSLGWRQGAREQYF. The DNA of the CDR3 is TGTGCCAGCAGCTTAGGGTGGAGACAGGGGGCTCGGGAGCAGTACTTC.

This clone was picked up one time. CDR3 sequence reads: CASSWARPYNEQFF. DNA of the CDR3: TGCGCCAGCAGCTGGGCACGACCCTACAATGAGCAGTTCTTC. The rearrangement joins TRBV5-1 to TRBJ2-1; D remains ambiguous. Per germline, CDR1 SGHRS and CDR2 YFSETQ. V lost 3 bases and J 2 bases, leaving 9 bases between the germline ends. This CDR3 contains 14 residues.

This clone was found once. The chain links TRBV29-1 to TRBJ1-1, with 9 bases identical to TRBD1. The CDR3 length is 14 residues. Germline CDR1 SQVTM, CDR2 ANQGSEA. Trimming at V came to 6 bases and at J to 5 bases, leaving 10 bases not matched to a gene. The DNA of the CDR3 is TGCAGCGTCGTACAGGGGGCCTTTGTAACTGAAGCTTTCTTT. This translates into CSVVQGAFVTEAFF.

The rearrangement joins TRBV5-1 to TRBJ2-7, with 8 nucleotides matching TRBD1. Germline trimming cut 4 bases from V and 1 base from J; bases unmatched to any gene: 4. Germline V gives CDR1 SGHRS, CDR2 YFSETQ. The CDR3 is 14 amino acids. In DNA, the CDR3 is TGCGCCAGCAGCCCCGGACAGGGATCCTACGAGCAGTACTTC. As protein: CASSPGQGSYEQYF.